Following are 16 T cell receptor beta chains from one sample sequenced in a study of CD8+ T cells in alopecia areata. Treatment: oral pan-JAK inhibitor, 5-10 mg twice daily. cDNA prepared by RNA extraction and subsequent reverse transcription served as the template for sequencing. Here immunoSEQ multiplex PCR was the method, and the copy in TCRdb shows in-frame clones only, minus some. Here the sample spans over 85,000 clones, over 70% being singletons. The sample was CD8+ T cells sorted from blood, taken at approximately week 44, from a patient treated with tofacitinib. The receptor source for this set is a human donor with alopecia areata.

This clone showed up just once. The sample has other DNA sequences that encode this CDR3 too. The CDR3 region is CASSIVGRNEQFF. The CDR3 DNA reads as TGTGCCAGTAGTATAGTGGGCCGAAATGAGCAGTTCTTC. The gene calls are TRBV19 and TRBJ2-1; no reliable D call. This CDR3 comprises 13 residues. The germline gives CDR1 LNHDA, CDR2 SQIVND (reference sequence). Trimming removed 1 base at V and 7 bases at J, with 8 bases between.

There are a few counts of this clone. The rearrangement links TRBV30 to TRBJ2-1; the match to TRBD2 covers 8 bases. Looked up from germline, CDR1 is GTSNPN and CDR2 is SVGIG (reference sequence). This CDR3 comprises 14 residues. The trim removed 1 base at V and 4 bases at J, leaving 3 bases unmatched. For the CDR3, the DNA is TGTGCCTGGAGTGACGGGGGGGCGTACAATGAGCAGTTCTTC. It translates to CAWSDGGAYNEQFF.

This clone showed up just once. The V gene is TRBV5-6, the J gene TRBJ2-3; 7 positions match TRBD2. With 4 bases clipped from V and 13 bases from J, the junction kept 12 bases outside the gene matches. Germline assignment: CDR1 SGHDT and CDR2 YYEEEE. This CDR3 is 13 amino acids long. The CDR3 DNA sequence: TGTGCCAGCAGCCCCATCGGGACCAGCGGGGAGTATTTT. It is translated as CASSPIGTSGEYF.

The chain carries TRBV5-6 and TRBJ1-1, with D maybe TRBD1 (6 bases). V dropped 1 base and J dropped 10 bases, with 17 bases sitting between them. This CDR3 region has 14 residues. CDR1 and CDR2 from the germline V gene are SGHDT and YYEEEE. The CDR3 loop is CASSLTAGGRGAFF. CDR3 bases: TGTGCCAGCAGCTTGACGGCCGGGGGCAGGGGAGCTTTCTTT.

This chain links TRBV9 with TRBJ2-1; TRBD1 or TRBD2 may be the D gene (5 bases each). The CDR3 is made up of 16 amino acids. Trimming left V 1 base short and J 5 bases short, with 16 bases between. The germline V gene has CDR1 SGDLS and CDR2 YYNGEE. The CDR3, as DNA: TGTGCCAGCAGCGTATCGTCCAGGAGAGGGGACAATGAGCAGTTCTTC. The encoded protein is CASSVSSRRGDNEQFF.

This clone was counted between two and nine times. The rearrangement uses TRBV4-2 and TRBJ1-1; D is uncertain. Trimming shortened V by 1 base and J by 5 bases, and 5 bases separated the two germline ends. The CDR3 extends over 12 amino acids. The germline CDR1 and CDR2 sequences are LGHNA and YNFKEQ. The CDR3 reads CASSQAETEAFF. CDR3 DNA sequence: TGTGCCAGCAGCCAAGCGGAGACTGAAGCTTTCTTT.

The gene calls are TRBV10-3 and TRBJ2-7; the D gene is possibly TRBD2 (5 bases). The CDR3 consists of 14 residues. Trimming stripped 2 bases from V and 3 bases from J, with 11 bases between. Germline loops: CDR1 ENHRY, CDR2 SYGVKD. This CDR3 reads CAISEVLARYEQYF. The CDR3 nucleotides are TGTGCCATCAGTGAGGTATTAGCGCGCTACGAGCAGTACTTC.

This rearrangement joins TRBV27 to TRBJ1-2; D perhaps matches TRBD1 (5 bases). Germline lookup yields CDR1 MNHEY and CDR2 SMNVEV (reference sequence). Trimming removed 3 bases at V and 2 bases at J, with 13 bases between. CDR3 length equals 15 residues. The CDR3, as DNA: TGTGCCAGCAGTTTGACAGAGAACAGCAACTATGGCTACACCTTC. This gives the protein CASSLTENSNYGYTF.

The chain couples TRBV2 to TRBJ1-5; 8 bases align to TRBD1. CDR1 and CDR2 from the germline V gene are SNHLY and FYNNEI. Losses at the gene ends were 1 base for V and 7 bases for J; bases not matched to a gene: 3. The CDR3 is 14 amino acids. DNA for the CDR3: TGTGCCAGCAGTGAAGGGACAGGGTGGCAGCCCCAGCATTTT. Its translation is CASSEGTGWQPQHF. Filled out from reference TRBV2 and TRBJ1-5, the complete variable domain reads EPEVTQTPSHQVTQMGQEVILRCVPISNHLYFYWYRQILGQKVEFLVSFYNNEISEKSEIFDDQFSVERPDGSNFTLKIRSTKLEDSAMYFCASSEGTGWQPQHFGDGTRLSIL.

The genes are TRBV4-3 and TRBJ1-3, with D perhaps TRBD1 (6 bases). The germline CDR1 and CDR2 sequences are LGHNA and YSLEER. This CDR3 has 17 amino acids. Trimming removed 4 bases from V and 2 bases from J, with 18 bases in between. DNA for the CDR3: TGCGCCAGCAGCCCCGTGGTAGGGGGGGGAACTGGAAACACCATATATTTT. Its translation is CASSPVVGGGTGNTIYF.

The V and J genes are TRBV7-9 and TRBJ2-1; TRBD2 aligns across 8 bases. Germline V gene lookup returns CDR1 SEHNR and CDR2 FQNEAQ (reference sequence). The trim removed 7 bases at V and 9 bases at J, leaving 14 bases unmatched. The CDR3 sequence is 15 residues long. CDR3 DNA: TGTGCCAGCATCCTCCCACTCGGGGGGGGGAGTGAGCAGTTCTTC. Protein product: CASILPLGGGSEQFF.

This clone has just one count. The chain employs TRBV19 and TRBJ1-1; the match to TRBD1 covers 8 bases. V was clipped by 4 bases and J by 6 bases; unmatched bases: 7. The CDR3 runs to 14 residues. Germline V gene sequence: CDR1 LNHDA, CDR2 SQIVND (reference sequence). This chain's CDR3 is CASSKTGAGSEAFF. The CDR3 DNA reads TGTGCCAGTAGTAAGACAGGGGCCGGCTCTGAAGCTTTCTTT.

This chain links TRBV5-6 with TRBJ1-6, with a weak D call TRBD1 (5 bases). The V gene's germline CDR1 is SGHDT and CDR2 YYEEEE. The V end was cut by 4 bases, the J end by 10 bases, with 21 bases between. The CDR3 covers 16 residues. The CDR3, as DNA: TGTGCCAGCAGCAACGAAGGAGATGAGGGGAACTCACCCCTCCACTTT. Translated: CASSNEGDEGNSPLHF.

The chain joins TRBV15 to TRBJ2-3; 9 positions agree with TRBD2. The CDR3 is 15 residues long. V was clipped by 0 bases and J by 6 bases; unmatched bases: 4. The germline CDR1 and CDR2 sequences are LNHNV and YYDKDF (reference sequence). CDR3 protein: CATSRDGGGADTQYF. CDR3 nucleotides: TGTGCCACCAGCAGAGATGGCGGGGGGGCGGATACGCAGTATTTT.

The chain has TRBV7-6 and TRBJ2-3; D unclear. The V end lost 0 bases, the J end lost 6 bases, and 7 bases lay between the germline ends. The CDR3 contains 13 residues. Germline-derived CDR1 and CDR2 are SGHVS and FNYEAQ. The CDR3 loop is CASSLALRDTQYF. The CDR3 DNA follows: TGTGCCAGCAGCTTAGCTCTAAGGGATACGCAGTATTTT.

The CDR3 here is CASSLREWGRGTYEQYF. For the CDR3, the DNA is TGTGCCAGCAGCTTACGCGAGTGGGGCAGGGGCACCTACGAGCAGTACTTC. The V gene is TRBV7-9, the J gene TRBJ2-7, with a weak D call TRBD1 (6 bases). Germline values: CDR1 SEHNR, CDR2 FQNEAQ (reference sequence). V lost 2 bases and J 2 bases, leaving 19 bases between the germline ends. The CDR3 is 17 residues long.